These T cell receptor beta chains were read from a single sample in a study of OX40 agonist ivuxolimab in advanced cancers. Libraries were prepared by immunoSEQ multiplex PCR; TCRdb keeps only in-frame clonotypes and omits some of them. The table has tens of thousands of clones, around 84% seen once. The source was CD4+ or CD8+ T cells sorted from blood, collected in a trial of the OX40 agonist ivuxolimab. The receptors here all came from an adult with an advanced solid tumor such as melanoma, head and neck, liver or kidney cancer. CDR3s include the opening cysteine and the closing phenylalanine or tryptophan. A D gene is named only where the DNA matches it firmly. A clone size is listed for some rows: how often the clone was seen (once, few, many), or a class if it is expanded.

TRBD2 TRBJ2-5 TRBV11-3 - TGTGCCAGCAGCCCTAGCGGGAGGTGGGGGGAGACCCAGTACTTC CASSPSGRWGETQYF
- TRBJ2-3 TRBV15 - TGTGCCACCAGCAGAGATAATCGGGGCGCAGATACGCAGTATTTT CATSRDNRGADTQYF
- TRBJ2-2 TRBV7-9 - TGTGCCTGTAGGACTGCAAACACCGGGGAGCTGTTTTTT CACRTANTGELFF
TRBD1 TRBJ2-3 TRBV6-4 - TGTGCCAGCAGCCCCCGGGACAGGGGGCGAAATACGCAGTATTTT CASSPRDRGRNTQYF
TRBD1 TRBJ1-5 TRBV28 few TGTGCCAGCAGTTCCCCGGGACAGGGGGCAAATCAGCCCCAGCATTTT CASSSPGQGANQPQHF
TRBD2 TRBJ2-6 TRBV4-2 - TGTGCCAGCAGCCCCCCTGCCACTAGCGGGGGGTTCCGCTCTGGGGCCAACGTCCTGACTTTC CASSPPATSGGFRSGANVLTF
- TRBJ1-5 TRBV28 few TGTGCCAGCAGTCCCGGACAGTCTACTTATAGCAATCAGCCCCAGCATTTT CASSPGQSTYSNQPQHF
- TRBJ2-2 TRBV6-1 few TGTGCCAGCAGTGAAGGCCGTTACGGGGTTGCCCTCACCGGGGAGCTGTTTTTT CASSEGRYGVALTGELFF
TRBD1 TRBJ1-5 TRBV18 - TGTGCCAGCTCACCAGGGACAGGCCTCAATCAGCCCCAGCATTTT CASSPGTGLNQPQHF
TRBD1 TRBJ2-6 TRBV4-3 - TGCGCCAGCAGCCAACAGGGGGCTACTGGGGCCAACGTCCTGACTTTC CASSQQGATGANVLTF
- TRBJ1-5 TRBV7-8 - TGTGCCAGCGCCCACGGCGGGCAGGGGCTAATCCAGCCCCAGCATTTT CASAHGGQGLIQPQHF
- TRBJ1-1 TRBV30 - TGTGCCTGGAGTGGCGTCCTGAACACTGAAGCTTTCTTT CAWSGVLNTEAFF
TRBD1 TRBJ2-5 TRBV25-1 - TGTGCCAGCAGTGAACAGGGGGCGGGTCGGTACTTC CASSEQGAGRYF
- TRBJ1-5 TRBV19 few TGTGCCACCAATGGGGGCAGGAACAATCAGCCCCAGCATTTT CATNGGRNNQPQHF
- TRBJ1-1 TRBV30 once TGTGCCTGGCGTGCCCGGGGGTTTAGCAGGGGATTGAACACTGAAGCTTTCTTT CAWRARGFSRGLNTEAFF
TRBD1 TRBJ2-1 TRBV7-9 - TGTGCCAGCAGCTTCGACAGGGGGAGCCACAATGAGCAGTTCTTC CASSFDRGSHNEQFF
TRBD1 TRBJ2-5 TRBV4-1 - TGCGCCAGCAGCCAAGATCACAGGGGAGAGACCCAGTACTTC CASSQDHRGETQYF
TRBD2 TRBJ2-7 TRBV5-4 - TGTGCCAGCAGCGGGAGGACTAGCGGGAGATTAGAGCAGTACTTC CASSGRTSGRLEQYF
TRBD2 TRBJ2-3 TRBV10-2 - TGCGCCAGCAGTGCGGGGGGGCCCCCCGCAGATACGCAGTATTTT CASSAGGPPADTQYF
- TRBJ2-7 TRBV21-1 - TGTGCCAGCAGCACAATCCGGGACTCCTCCTACGAGCAGTACTTC CASSTIRDSSYEQYF
- TRBJ2-5 TRBV6-5 - TGTGCCAGCAGTTCAACCGCCGGGACCCAAGAGACCCAGTACTTC CASSSTAGTQETQYF
TRBD2 TRBJ2-1 TRBV28 - TGTGCCAGCAGCTACCTAGCGGACTCCTACAATGAGCAGTTCTTC CASSYLADSYNEQFF
- TRBJ2-7 TRBV7-6 - TGTGCCAGCAGCTTAGCCCGTACGAGGGACGAGCAGTACTTC CASSLARTRDEQYF
TRBD1 TRBJ2-3 TRBV5-1 - TGCGCCAGCAGCACCGGACAGGGGGCCGATACGCAGTATTTT CASSTGQGADTQYF
TRBD1 TRBJ1-4 TRBV28 - TGTGCCAGCAATGACAGGGGGCGCTTGGGTGAAAAACTGTTTTTT CASNDRGRLGEKLFF
- TRBJ1-5 TRBV4-1 once TGCGCCAGCAGCCAGGGGCGGGAGCCCCAGCATTTT CASSQGREPQHF
TRBD1 TRBJ2-7 TRBV5-8 - TGTGCCAGCAGCTCCGGGACAGGGGCCTACGAGCAGTACTTC CASSSGTGAYEQYF
- TRBJ2-1 TRBV28 - TGTGCCAGCAATGCAGGGTCCTACAATGAGCAGTTCTTC CASNAGSYNEQFF
- TRBJ1-6 TRBV25-1 few TGTGCCAGCAGTGAGTGGCGGGCGGGGAACTATTCACCCCTCCACTTT CASSEWRAGNYSPLHF
- TRBJ2-5 TRBV5-4 once TGTGCCAGCAGCTCCGGGACCAATCGGAGGGTGGAGACCCAGTACTTC CASSSGTNRRVETQYF
- TRBJ1-5 TRBV2 few TGTGCCAGCAGTGCACAGGGAACTAACAATCAGCCCCAGCATTTT CASSAQGTNNQPQHF
- TRBJ2-5 TRBV4-2 - TGTGCCAGCAGCCAAGGCTCGCAAGAGACCCAGTACTTC CASSQGSQETQYF
TRBD2 TRBJ2-1 TRBV5-1 few TGCGCCAGCAGATCATCGGGAGGGGGGATGGAGGAGCAGTTCTTC CASRSSGGGMEEQFF
- TRBJ2-5 TRBV7-8 - TGTGCCAGCAGCTTATCCCGAGACAGGTTATGGTTGTCCCAGTACTTC CASSLSRDRLWLSQYF
TRBD1 TRBJ1-1 TRBV23-1 - TGCGCCAGCCCCACAGGGGAGGGGGCGGGCCCAACGAACACTGAAGCTTTCTTT CASPTGEGAGPTNTEAFF
TRBD1 TRBJ1-1 TRBV9 - TGTGCCAGCAGCGGGCGGACAGGCGTCACTGAAGCTTTCTTT CASSGRTGVTEAFF
TRBD2 TRBJ2-2 TRBV9 - TGTGCCAGCAGTGACCTGGGGGGGAAGAACACCGGGGAGCTGTTTTTT CASSDLGGKNTGELFF
TRBD1 TRBJ2-7 TRBV18 - TGTGCCAGCTCACCTCGGACAGGGGGTACCGAAGAGCAGTACTTC CASSPRTGGTEEQYF
TRBD1 TRBJ2-3 TRBV4-1 - TGCGCCAGCAGCCACCTATACAGGGGTAGCACAGATACGCAGTATTTT CASSHLYRGSTDTQYF
TRBD1 TRBJ2-5 TRBV5-4 - TGTGCCAGCAGCTCGCGACAGGGTGTAAAACAAGAGACCCAGTACTTC CASSSRQGVKQETQYF
- TRBJ1-5 TRBV18 - TGTGCCAGCTCACCAACCCGCGGGTGGGGCGGGAGCAATCAGCCCCAGCATTTT CASSPTRGWGGSNQPQHF
- TRBJ1-1 TRBV2 few TGTGCCAGCACCAAGACAGCTAGTGAAGCTTTCTTT CASTKTASEAFF
TRBD1 TRBJ1-1 TRBV19 - TGTGCCAGTAGTATATATTCGCAGGGGGCAGGAACTGAAGCTTTCTTT CASSIYSQGAGTEAFF
- TRBJ1-1 TRBV19 - TGTGCCAGTAGTATCGCTCCCGGACGGTCGAACACTGAAGCTTTCTTT CASSIAPGRSNTEAFF
- TRBJ2-7 TRBV9 - TGTGCCAGCTCGGAGACCGGTGAATTCTACGAGCAGTACTTC CASSETGEFYEQYF
TRBD1 TRBJ1-2 TRBV7-9 - TGTGCCAGCAGCCAATCAGGAATAACAGGGGGCTATGGCTACACCTTC CASSQSGITGGYGYTF
- TRBJ1-6 TRBV10-3 - TGTGCCATCAGTGAAGGCGGGAGCTCCTATAATTCACCCCTCCACTTT CAISEGGSSYNSPLHF
TRBD1 TRBJ2-3 TRBV2 - TGTGCCAGCAGTACGGGACAGGGGGCAACAGATACGCAGTATTTT CASSTGQGATDTQYF
TRBD1 TRBJ1-4 TRBV30 - TGTGCCTGTATAGAGGGGGCCCATGATGCAACTAATGAAAAACTGTTTTTT CACIEGAHDATNEKLFF
- TRBJ2-7 TRBV27 - TGTGCCAGCACTACTTGGCGGGGACCCTACGCCGAGCAGTACTTC CASTTWRGPYAEQYF
- TRBJ2-1 TRBV7-9 - TGTGCCAGCAGCTTAGCCCGATGGGGGGTTGCTCAGGGGAATGAGCAGTTCTTC CASSLARWGVAQGNEQFF
TRBD1 TRBJ1-2 TRBV7-9 - TGTGCCAGCAGCCCCCAGGACAGGGATGGCTACACCTTC CASSPQDRDGYTF
- TRBJ2-6 TRBV10-1 - TGCGCCAGCAGTTCACCCGGATCCGGGGCCAACGTCCTGACTTTC CASSSPGSGANVLTF